The T cell receptor (beta chain) described here comes from a study of T cells in Graves' hyperthyroidism and ophthalmopathy. Amplification yielded TCR beta CDR3 regions, with RNA transcripts as the source. The HTBI primer set was used in a first-round RT-PCR of the TCR CDR3. MiXCR was run by TCRdb on the multiplex PCR reads, yielding one entry per CDR3 protein. Among 500,000 or so distinct CDR3 sequences listed, 17% were seen once. This clonotype was seen at least ten times. There are 15 residues in the CDR3. Trimming removed 1 base from V and 1 base from J, with 10 bases in between. Sequencing was carried out using blood. The rearrangement joins TRBV12-3 or TRBV12-4 to TRBJ1-1; D may be TRBD1 (6 bases). The source of this sequence is a woman aged 18-30 years with Graves' ophthalmopathy. The CDR3 spells CASSLVGRGNTEAFF. The CDR3, as DNA: TGTGCCAGCAGTTTAGTGGGCAGGGGGAACACTGAAGCTTTCTTT.